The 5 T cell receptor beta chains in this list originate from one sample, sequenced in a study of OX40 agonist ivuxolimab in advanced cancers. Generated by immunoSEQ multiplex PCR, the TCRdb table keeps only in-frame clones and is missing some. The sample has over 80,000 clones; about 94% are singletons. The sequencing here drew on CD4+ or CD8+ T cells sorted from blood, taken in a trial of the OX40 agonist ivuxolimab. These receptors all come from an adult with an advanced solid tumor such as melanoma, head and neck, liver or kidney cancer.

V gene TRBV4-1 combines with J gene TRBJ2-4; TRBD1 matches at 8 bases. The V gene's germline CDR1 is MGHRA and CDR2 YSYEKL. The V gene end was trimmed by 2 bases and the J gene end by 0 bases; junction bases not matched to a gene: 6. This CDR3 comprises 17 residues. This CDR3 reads CASSQPTGGLAKNIQYF. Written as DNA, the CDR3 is TGCGCCAGCAGCCAACCTACAGGGGGATTAGCCAAAAACATTCAGTACTTC.

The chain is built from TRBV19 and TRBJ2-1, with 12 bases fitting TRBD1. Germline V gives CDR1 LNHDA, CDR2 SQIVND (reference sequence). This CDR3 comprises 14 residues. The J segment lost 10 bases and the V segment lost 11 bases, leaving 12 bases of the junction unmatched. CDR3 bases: TGTGCCGCATCCGGGACAGGGGGCGTAGGCGAGCAGTTCTTC. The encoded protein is CAASGTGGVGEQFF.

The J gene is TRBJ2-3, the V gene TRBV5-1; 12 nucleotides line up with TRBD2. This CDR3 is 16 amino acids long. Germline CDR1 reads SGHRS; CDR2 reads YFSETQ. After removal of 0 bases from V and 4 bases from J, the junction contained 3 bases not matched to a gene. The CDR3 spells CASSLGLAGDADTQYF. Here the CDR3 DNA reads TGCGCCAGCAGCTTGGGACTAGCGGGAGACGCAGATACGCAGTATTTT. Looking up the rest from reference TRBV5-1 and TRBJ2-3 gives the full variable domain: KAGVTQTPRYLIKTRGQQVTLSCSPISGHRSVSWYQQTPGQGLQFLFEYFSETQRNKGNFPGRFSGRQFSNSRSEMNVSTLELGDSALYLCASSLGLAGDADTQYFGPGTRLTVL.

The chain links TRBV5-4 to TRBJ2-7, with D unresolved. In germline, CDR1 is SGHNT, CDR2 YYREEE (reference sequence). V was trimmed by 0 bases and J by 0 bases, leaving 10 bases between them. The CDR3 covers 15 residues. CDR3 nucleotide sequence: TGTGCCAGCAGCTTGGTGGGTAGGAGCTCCTACGAGCAGTACTTC. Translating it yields CASSLVGRSSYEQYF.

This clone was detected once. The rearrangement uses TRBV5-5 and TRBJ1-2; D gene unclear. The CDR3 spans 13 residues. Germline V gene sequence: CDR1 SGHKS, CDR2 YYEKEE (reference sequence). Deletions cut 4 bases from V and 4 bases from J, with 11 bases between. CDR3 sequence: CASSTSDSYGYTF. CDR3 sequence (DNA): TGTGCCAGCAGCACCTCGGACTCCTATGGCTACACCTTC.